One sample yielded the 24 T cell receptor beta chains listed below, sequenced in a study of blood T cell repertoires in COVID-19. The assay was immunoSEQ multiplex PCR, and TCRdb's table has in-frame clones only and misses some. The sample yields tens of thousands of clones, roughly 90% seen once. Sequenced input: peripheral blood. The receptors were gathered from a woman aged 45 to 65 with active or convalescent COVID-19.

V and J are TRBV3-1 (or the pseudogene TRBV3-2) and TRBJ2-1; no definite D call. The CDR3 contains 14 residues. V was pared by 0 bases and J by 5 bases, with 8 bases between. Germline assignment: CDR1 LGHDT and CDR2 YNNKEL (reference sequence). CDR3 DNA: TGTGCCAGCAGCCAAGATTGGCCAAACAATGAGCAGTTCTTC. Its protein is CASSQDWPNNEQFF.

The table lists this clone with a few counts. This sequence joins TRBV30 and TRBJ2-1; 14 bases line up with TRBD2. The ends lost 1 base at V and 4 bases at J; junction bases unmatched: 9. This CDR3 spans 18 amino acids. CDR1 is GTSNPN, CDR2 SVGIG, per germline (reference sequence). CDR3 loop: CAWSGGLAGVRTYNEQFF. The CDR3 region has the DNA TGTGCCTGGAGTGGGGGACTAGCGGGAGTTCGGACTTACAATGAGCAGTTCTTC.

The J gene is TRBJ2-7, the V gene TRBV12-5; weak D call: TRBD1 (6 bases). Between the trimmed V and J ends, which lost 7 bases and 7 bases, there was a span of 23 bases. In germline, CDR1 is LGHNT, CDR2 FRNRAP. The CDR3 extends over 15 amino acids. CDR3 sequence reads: CASALGEGVFWEQYF. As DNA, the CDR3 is TGTGCTAGTGCCCTGGGCGAGGGGGTATTCTGGGAGCAGTACTTC.

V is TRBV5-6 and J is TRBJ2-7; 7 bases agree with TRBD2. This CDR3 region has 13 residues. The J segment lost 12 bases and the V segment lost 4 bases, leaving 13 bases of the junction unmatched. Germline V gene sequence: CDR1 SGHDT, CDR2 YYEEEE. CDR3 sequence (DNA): TGTGCCAGCAGCGGGGTGGCCGCGGGAGAACGGTACTTC. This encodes CASSGVAAGERYF.

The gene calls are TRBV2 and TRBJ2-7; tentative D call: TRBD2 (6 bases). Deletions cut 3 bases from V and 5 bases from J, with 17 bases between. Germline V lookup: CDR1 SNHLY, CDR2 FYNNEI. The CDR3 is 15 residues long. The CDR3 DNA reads TGTGCCAGCAGTGATCGTTTGGCAGGGAGGCACGAGCAGTACTTC. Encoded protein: CASSDRLAGRHEQYF.

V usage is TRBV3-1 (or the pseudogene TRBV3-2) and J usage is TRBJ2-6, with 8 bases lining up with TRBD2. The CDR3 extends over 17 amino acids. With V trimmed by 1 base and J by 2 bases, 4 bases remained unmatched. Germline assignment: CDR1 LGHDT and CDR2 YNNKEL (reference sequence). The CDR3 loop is CASSQVGGGAGANVLTF. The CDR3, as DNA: TGTGCCAGCAGCCAAGTCGGGGGGGGCGCTGGGGCCAACGTCCTGACTTTC.

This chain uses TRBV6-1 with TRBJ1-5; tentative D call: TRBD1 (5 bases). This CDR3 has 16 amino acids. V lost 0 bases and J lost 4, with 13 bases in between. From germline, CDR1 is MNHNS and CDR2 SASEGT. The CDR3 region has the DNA TGTGCCAGCAGTGAAGCGCCTCGGGGGAGTAATCAGCCCCAGCATTTT. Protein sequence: CASSEAPRGSNQPQHF.

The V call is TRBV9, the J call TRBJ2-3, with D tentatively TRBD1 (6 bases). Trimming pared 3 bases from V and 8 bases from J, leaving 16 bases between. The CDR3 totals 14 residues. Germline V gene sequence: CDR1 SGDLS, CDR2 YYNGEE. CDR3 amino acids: CASSEGGGQFTQYF. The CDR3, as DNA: TGTGCCAGCAGCGAAGGGGGTGGGCAGTTTACGCAGTATTTT.

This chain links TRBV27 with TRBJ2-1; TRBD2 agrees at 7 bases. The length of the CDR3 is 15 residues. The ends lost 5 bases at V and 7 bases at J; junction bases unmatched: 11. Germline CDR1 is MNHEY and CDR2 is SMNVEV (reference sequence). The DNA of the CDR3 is TGTGCCAGCAGTCCCATCCCTAGCGGACCTAATGAGCAGTTCTTC. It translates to CASSPIPSGPNEQFF.

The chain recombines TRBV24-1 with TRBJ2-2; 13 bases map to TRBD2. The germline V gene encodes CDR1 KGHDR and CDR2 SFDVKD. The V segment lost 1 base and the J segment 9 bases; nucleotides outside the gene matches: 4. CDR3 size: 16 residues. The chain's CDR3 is CATSDFGTSGKWELFF. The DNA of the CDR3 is TGTGCCACCAGTGATTTCGGGACTAGCGGGAAGTGGGAGCTGTTTTTT.

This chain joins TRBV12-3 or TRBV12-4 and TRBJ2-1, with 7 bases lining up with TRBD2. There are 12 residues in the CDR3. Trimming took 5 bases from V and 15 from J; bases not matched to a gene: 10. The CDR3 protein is CASSRGRTGGFF. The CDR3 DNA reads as TGTGCCAGCAGTCGCGGGAGAACGGGGGGGTTCTTC.

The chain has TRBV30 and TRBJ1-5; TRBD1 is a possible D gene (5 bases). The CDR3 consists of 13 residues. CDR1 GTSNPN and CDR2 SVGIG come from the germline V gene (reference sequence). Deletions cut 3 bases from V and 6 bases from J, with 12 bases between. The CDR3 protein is CAWSGQGAQPQHF. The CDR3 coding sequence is TGTGCCTGGAGCGGGCAGGGTGCTCAGCCCCAGCATTTT.

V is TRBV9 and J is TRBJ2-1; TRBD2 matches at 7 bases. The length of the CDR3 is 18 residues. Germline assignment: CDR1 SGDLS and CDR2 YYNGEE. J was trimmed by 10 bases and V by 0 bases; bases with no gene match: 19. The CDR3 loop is CASSVVPLMGGPGGEQFF. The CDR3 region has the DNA TGTGCCAGCAGCGTAGTTCCCCTGATGGGAGGGCCGGGTGGAGAGCAGTTCTTC.

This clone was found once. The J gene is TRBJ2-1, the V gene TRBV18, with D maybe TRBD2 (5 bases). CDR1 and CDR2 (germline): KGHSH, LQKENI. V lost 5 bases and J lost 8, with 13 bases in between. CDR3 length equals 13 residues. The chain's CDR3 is CASSYGERYEQFF. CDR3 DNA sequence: TGTGCCAGCTCATACGGGGAAAGGTATGAGCAGTTCTTC.

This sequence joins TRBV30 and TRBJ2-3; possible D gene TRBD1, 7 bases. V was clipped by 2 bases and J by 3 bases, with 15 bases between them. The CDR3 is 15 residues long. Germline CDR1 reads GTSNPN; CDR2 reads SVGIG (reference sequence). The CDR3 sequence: CAWSRGGAGTDTQYF. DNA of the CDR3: TGTGCCTGGAGTAGAGGGGGCGCGGGGACAGATACGCAGTATTTT.

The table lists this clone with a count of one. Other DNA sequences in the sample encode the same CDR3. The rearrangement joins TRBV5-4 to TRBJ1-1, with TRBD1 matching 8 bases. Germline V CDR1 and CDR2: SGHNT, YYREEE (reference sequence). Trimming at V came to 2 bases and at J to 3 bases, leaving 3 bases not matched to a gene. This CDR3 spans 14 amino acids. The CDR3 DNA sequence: TGTGCCAGCAGCTTAGACAGGGGAGACACTGAAGCTTTCTTT. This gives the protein CASSLDRGDTEAFF.

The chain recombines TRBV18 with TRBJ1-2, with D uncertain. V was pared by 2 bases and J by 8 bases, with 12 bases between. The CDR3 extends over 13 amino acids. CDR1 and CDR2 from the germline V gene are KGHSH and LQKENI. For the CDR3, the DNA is TGTGCCAGCTCACCAGGCACTCGACAAGGCTACACCTTC. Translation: CASSPGTRQGYTF.

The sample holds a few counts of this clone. The CDR3 nucleotides read TGCGCCAGCAGCTTGTTTCAGGGGACCGGCACTGAAGCTTTCTTT. It translates to CASSLFQGTGTEAFF. The gene calls are TRBV5-1 and TRBJ1-1; possible D gene TRBD1, 6 bases. V lost 1 base to trimming and J lost 4 bases, with 14 bases between them. Germline V gene lookup returns CDR1 SGHRS and CDR2 YFSETQ. There are 15 residues in the CDR3.

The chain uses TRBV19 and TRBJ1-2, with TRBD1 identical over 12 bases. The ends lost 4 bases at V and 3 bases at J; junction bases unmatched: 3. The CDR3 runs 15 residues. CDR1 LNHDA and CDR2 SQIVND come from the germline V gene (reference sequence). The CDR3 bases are TGTGCCAGTAGTACGGGACAGGGGGCCCACTATGGCTACACCTTC. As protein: CASSTGQGAHYGYTF.

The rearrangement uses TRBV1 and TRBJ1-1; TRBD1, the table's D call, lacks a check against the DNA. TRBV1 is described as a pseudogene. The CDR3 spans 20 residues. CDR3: CTSSQDEVPGQGGPNTEAFF. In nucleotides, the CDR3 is TGCACCAGCAGCCAAGATGAAGTGCCCGGACAGGGAGGCCCGAACACTGAAGCTTTCTTT.

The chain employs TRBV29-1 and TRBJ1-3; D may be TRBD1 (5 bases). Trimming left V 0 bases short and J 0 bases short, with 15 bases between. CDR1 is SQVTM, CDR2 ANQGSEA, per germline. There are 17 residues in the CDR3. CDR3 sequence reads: CSVEDWGGNNSGNTIYF. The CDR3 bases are TGCAGCGTTGAAGATTGGGGGGGAAACAACTCTGGAAACACCATATATTTT.

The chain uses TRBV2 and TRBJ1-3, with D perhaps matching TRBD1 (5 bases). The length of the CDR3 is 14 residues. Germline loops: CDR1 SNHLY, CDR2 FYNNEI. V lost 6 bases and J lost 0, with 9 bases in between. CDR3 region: CASSDQGSGNTIYF. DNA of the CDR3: TGTGCCAGCAGCGACCAGGGCTCTGGAAACACCATATATTTT.

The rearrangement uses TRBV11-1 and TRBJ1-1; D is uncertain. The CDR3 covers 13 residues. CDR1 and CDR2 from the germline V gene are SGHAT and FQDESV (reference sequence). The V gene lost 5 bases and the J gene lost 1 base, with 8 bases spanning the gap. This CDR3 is CASSTYENTEAFF. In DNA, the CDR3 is TGTGCCAGCAGCACCTACGAGAACACTGAAGCTTTCTTT.

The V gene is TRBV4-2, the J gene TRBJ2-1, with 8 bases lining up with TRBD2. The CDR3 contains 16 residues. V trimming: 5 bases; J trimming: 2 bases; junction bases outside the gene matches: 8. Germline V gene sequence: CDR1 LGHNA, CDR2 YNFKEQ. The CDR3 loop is CASSSRLSGTYNEQFF. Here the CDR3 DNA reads TGTGCCAGCAGCTCCCGGCTTAGCGGGACCTACAATGAGCAGTTCTTC.